These 25 T cell receptor beta chains were all obtained from the same sample, sequenced in a study of Graves' ophthalmopathy and Graves' hyperthyroidism (dated by TCRdb to the late 2010s). For sequencing, an Illumina HiSeq 2000 was employed. For repertoire sequencing, the TCR beta CDR3 regions were amplified from RNA transcripts. The first round was an RT-PCR using HTBI primers with the Qiagen OneStep RT-PCR kit, and this first round was followed by a second-round multiplex PCR, then size selection and purification. TCRdb handled the public reads itself, with Q25 trimming in fastp and clone calling in MiXCR, and kept productive beta chains. Rows merge per CDR3 protein into single entries with the most common DNA and genes. The sample has about 370,000 distinct CDR3 sequences on record, 17% of them singletons. 2.4% of the sample is held by the ten biggest clonotypes. The source material was peripheral blood. These receptor sequences come from an adult woman with stable Graves' hyperthyroidism.

This clonotype was counted a few times. The V and J genes are TRBV25-1 and TRBJ1-1; TRBD1 matches at 7 bases. The junction had 8 bases not matched to a gene; V was cut back by 3 bases and J by 1 base. Germline V gives CDR1 MGHDK, CDR2 SYGVNS. The CDR3 has 16 residues. CDR3 in amino acids: CASSDIDREANTEAFF. For the CDR3, the DNA is TGTGCCAGCAGTGACATCGACAGGGAAGCGAACACTGAAGCTTTCTTT.

This clonotype occurred many times. The chain recombines TRBV30 with TRBJ1-3, with D possibly being TRBD1 (6 bases). Germline V gives CDR1 GTSNPN, CDR2 SVGIG (reference sequence). This CDR3 is built from 14 residues. The V gene lost 1 base and the J gene lost 5 bases, with 12 bases spanning the gap. CDR3 coding DNA: TGTGCCTGGAGTGGAGGAACAGGGAGAAACACCATATATTTT. Its translation: CAWSGGTGRNTIYF. Together with reference TRBV30 and TRBJ1-3, the CDR3 gives the full variable domain: SQTIHQWPATLVQPVGSPLSLECTVEGTSNPNLYWYRQAAGRGLQLLFYSVGIGQISSEVPQNLSASRPQDRQFILSSKKLLLSDSGFYLCAWSGGTGRNTIYFGEGSWLTVV.

This clonotype has a count of ten or more. The CDR3 here is CASSEGRDQETQYF. The CDR3 nucleotides are TGTGCCAGCAGTGAGGGACGGGACCAAGAGACCCAGTACTTC. The chain uses TRBV6-1 and TRBJ2-5; D may match TRBD1 or TRBD2 (5 bases each). CDR3 length equals 14 residues. Looked up from germline, CDR1 is MNHNS and CDR2 is SASEGT. V was trimmed by 3 bases and J by 0 bases, leaving 8 bases between them.

This clonotype was observed at least ten times. This chain uses TRBV19 with TRBJ1-5, with D possibly TRBD1 on 5 matching bases. Trimming stripped 6 bases from V and 4 bases from J, with 10 bases between. CDR1 LNHDA and CDR2 SQIVND come from the germline V gene (reference sequence). The CDR3 extends over 13 amino acids. The CDR3 sequence is CASSGGVNQPQHF. CDR3 bases: TGTGCCAGTAGCGGAGGGGTAAATCAGCCCCAGCATTTT. Using reference TRBV19 and TRBJ1-5 for the parts outside the CDR3, the full variable domain is DGGITQSPKYLFRKEGQNVTLSCEQNLNHDAMYWYRQDPGQGLRLIYYSQIVNDFQKGDIAEGYSVSREKKESFPLTVTSAQKNPTAFYLCASSGGVNQPQHFGDGTRLSIL.

This clonotype was seen many times. The V and J genes are TRBV7-8 and TRBJ2-7, with D unclear. Trimming removed 1 base at V and 0 bases at J, with 7 bases between. The CDR3 sequence is 14 residues long. CDR1 and CDR2 (germline): SGHVS, FQNEAQ. The CDR3: CASSLVQSSYEQYF. As DNA, the CDR3 is TGTGCCAGCAGCTTAGTCCAGAGCTCCTACGAGCAGTACTTC.

This clonotype has a count of ten or more. The chain has TRBV25-1 and TRBJ1-1; 7 bases are a match to TRBD1. V lost 4 bases to trimming and J lost 1 base; unmatched junction nucleotides: 3. This CDR3 has 14 amino acids. CDR1 is MGHDK and CDR2 is SYGVNS in the germline V gene. CDR3 DNA sequence: TGTGCCAGCAGTGGCAGGGGGAAGAACACTGAAGCTTTCTTT. The encoded protein is CASSGRGKNTEAFF.

This clonotype was observed a few times. The junction and the germline gene differ at one end; a read error may be behind it. The J gene is TRBJ1-5, the V gene TRBV5-1, with D maybe TRBD1 (5 bases). CDR1 SGHRS and CDR2 YFSETQ come from the germline V gene. This CDR3 contains 15 residues. This CDR3 reads CANSLSGEGNQPQHF. CDR3 bases: TGCGCCAACAGCTTGTCGGGGGAAGGCAATCAGCCCCAGCATTTT.

This clonotype was counted at least ten times. The CDR3 region has the DNA TGTGCCAGCAGCCCGTACCGGGTCCTACGCGTTGCTGGGGCCAACGTCCTGACTTTC. Translating gives CASSPYRVLRVAGANVLTF. The chain combines TRBV11-2 with TRBJ2-6, with no clear D. The germline CDR1 and CDR2 sequences are SGHAT and FQNNGV. The CDR3 totals 19 residues. V was clipped by 5 bases and J by 2 bases, with 22 bases between them.

The chain is built from TRBV6-4 and TRBJ2-7; 12 bases agree with TRBD2. Germline lookup yields CDR1 MRHNA and CDR2 SNTAGT. J lost 3 bases, V lost 7 bases, and 13 bases had no gene match. The CDR3 is 17 amino acids. CDR3 in DNA: TGTGCCAGCACTGATACTAGCGGGAGGTCAGCGGGCTACGAGCAGTACTTC. Protein sequence: CASTDTSGRSAGYEQYF.

This clonotype showed up many times. CDR3 loop: CSVARTSGMYEQYF. In DNA, the CDR3 is TGCAGCGTTGCCAGGACTAGCGGGATGTACGAGCAGTACTTC. The rearrangement links TRBV29-1 to TRBJ2-7; 12 bases are shared with TRBD2. V lost 4 bases, J lost 4 bases, and 5 bases stayed unmatched. Germline V gives CDR1 SQVTM, CDR2 ANQGSEA. The CDR3 is 14 amino acids.

In its sample, this clonotype was seen a few times. The V call is TRBV10-3, the J call TRBJ1-6, with a weak D call TRBD1 (5 bases). CDR3 size: 17 residues. V was cut by 4 bases and J by 8 bases, with 21 bases left in between. Germline CDR1 is ENHRY and CDR2 is SYGVKD. In nucleotides, the CDR3 is TGTGCCATCAGTGCGATTGGGAAGGACACCCTAGATTCACCCCTCCACTTT. Its translation: CAISAIGKDTLDSPLHF.

This chain links TRBV28 with TRBJ1-2, with D unresolved. The V gene lost 6 bases and the J gene lost 5 bases, with 16 bases spanning the gap. CDR1 is MDHEN and CDR2 is SYDVKM in the germline V gene. This CDR3 is 14 amino acids long. CDR3 coding DNA: TGTGCCAGCAGCCACTACGGCCCGGGATATGGCTACACCTTC. Translation: CASSHYGPGYGYTF.

The sample holds many counts of this clonotype. This may be a read error: a much more frequent sequence differs by one nucleotide. This chain links TRBV2 with TRBJ2-5, with 12 bases lining up with TRBD2. The length of the CDR3 is 14 residues. The germline gives CDR1 SNHLY, CDR2 FYNNEI. CDR3 sequence reads: CASSGLAGQETKYF. CDR3 nucleotide sequence: TGTGCCAGTTCGGGACTAGCGGGTCAAGAGACCAAGTACTTC. The whole variable domain, remainder taken from reference TRBV2 and TRBJ2-5, is EPEVTQTPSHQVTQMGQEVILRCVPISNHLYFYWYRQILGQKVEFLVSFYNNEISEKSEIFDDQFSVERPDGSNFTLKIRSTKLEDSAMYFCASSGLAGQETKYFGPGTRLLVL.

This clonotype was detected many times. J is TRBJ1-2 and V is TRBV28, with D uncertain. The CDR3 is made up of 15 amino acids. V was shortened by 9 bases and J by 4 bases, with 21 bases between the two germline ends. Per germline, CDR1 MDHEN and CDR2 SYDVKM. The CDR3: CASSDPTGVPYGYTF. CDR3 sequence (DNA): TGTGCCAGTAGCGACCCGACCGGGGTTCCCTATGGCTACACCTTC.

This clonotype was seen ten or more times. This sequence joins TRBV18 and TRBJ1-1; D remains ambiguous. CDR1 is KGHSH, CDR2 LQKENI, per germline. Trimming took off 3 bases at V and 5 bases at J, with 16 bases between the two ends. The CDR3 contains 15 residues. This CDR3 reads CASSPGKVRTTEAFF. The CDR3 DNA sequence: TGTGCCAGCTCACCCGGCAAGGTGCGAACGACTGAAGCTTTCTTT.

This clonotype was recorded at least ten times. CDR3 in amino acids: CASSQPSANYGYTF. The CDR3 DNA sequence: TGTGCCAGCAGCCAGCCCTCCGCTAACTATGGCTACACCTTC. The gene calls are TRBV7-9 and TRBJ1-2, with D unclear. This CDR3 is built from 14 residues. CDR1 SEHNR and CDR2 FQNEAQ come from the germline V gene (reference sequence). V was trimmed by 5 bases and J by 0 bases, leaving 10 bases between them.

This clonotype was found many times. The V gene is TRBV4-1, the J gene TRBJ2-5; D is possibly TRBD1 or TRBD2 (5 bases each). Germline CDR1 reads MGHRA; CDR2 reads YSYEKL. The CDR3 totals 14 residues. Trimming shortened V by 2 bases and J by 7 bases, and 14 bases separated the two germline ends. The CDR3 loop is CASSQLGVYGTQYF. The CDR3 region has the DNA TGCGCCAGCAGCCAACTGGGGGTTTACGGGACCCAGTACTTC.

This clonotype showed up many times. This sequence joins TRBV12-5 and TRBJ2-5; 8 bases are shared with TRBD2. Trimming cost V 0 bases and J 4 bases; bases outside gene matches: 10. The CDR3 consists of 17 residues. Germline lookup yields CDR1 LGHNT and CDR2 FRNRAP. The CDR3 protein is CASGLVPSGSVGETQYF. CDR3 in DNA: TGTGCTAGTGGTTTGGTCCCCAGCGGGAGTGTTGGAGAGACCCAGTACTTC.

This clonotype appeared once. This chain links TRBV6-5 with TRBJ1-1, with 8 bases lining up with TRBD1. V shed 2 bases, J shed 10 bases, and the junction held 9 bases outside the gene matches. The germline V gene encodes CDR1 MNHEY and CDR2 SVGAGI. This CDR3 contains 14 residues. The CDR3 region is CASSYPIPGGIAFF. The CDR3, as DNA: TGTGCCAGCAGTTACCCTATCCCAGGGGGCATAGCTTTCTTT.

There are many counts of this clonotype. V and J are TRBV7-8 and TRBJ1-5; 8 positions agree with TRBD1. With V trimmed by 5 bases and J by 0 bases, 6 bases remained unmatched. This CDR3 has 16 residues. The germline CDR1 and CDR2 sequences are SGHVS and FQNEAQ. The CDR3 region has the DNA TGTGCCAGCAGCCTACTGACAGGGGTTAGCAATCAGCCCCAGCATTTT. Protein product: CASSLLTGVSNQPQHF.

This clonotype occurred many times. This rearrangement joins TRBV6-1 to TRBJ2-5; the match to TRBD1 covers 9 bases. CDR3 size: 15 residues. Germline trimming cut 6 bases from V and 1 base from J; bases unmatched to any gene: 6. CDR1 and CDR2 (germline): MNHNS, SASEGT. The CDR3, as DNA: TGTGCCAGCAGACTCACAGGGGGCGGCCAAGAGACCCAGTACTTC. Translation: CASRLTGGGQETQYF.

This clonotype was seen just once. V is TRBV30 and J is TRBJ2-7, with a possible D match to TRBD2 (6 bases). CDR1 is GTSNPN, CDR2 SVGIG, per germline (reference sequence). The length of the CDR3 is 13 residues. V dropped 4 bases and J dropped 2 bases, with 12 bases sitting between them. Here the CDR3 reads CAWKGGAAYEQYV. The CDR3, as DNA: TGTGCCTGGAAAGGAGGGGCGGCCTACGAGCAGTACGTC.

This clonotype was seen ten or more times. The chain uses TRBV27 and TRBJ2-7, with TRBD2 matching 7 bases. The CDR3 consists of 14 residues. V trimming: 3 bases; J trimming: 4 bases; junction bases outside the gene matches: 6. Germline-derived CDR1 and CDR2 are MNHEY and SMNVEV (reference sequence). The CDR3, as DNA: TGTGCCAGCAGTTTGTCTTCGGGAGGATACGAGCAGTACTTC. Translated: CASSLSSGGYEQYF.

The chain links TRBV6-5 to TRBJ2-7; 8 bases fit TRBD2. Germline lookup yields CDR1 MNHEY and CDR2 SVGAGI. The CDR3 extends over 16 amino acids. V was clipped by 0 bases and J by 3 bases; unmatched bases: 7. The CDR3 DNA follows: TGTGCCAGCAGTTACTCTATATCCGCGGGGGGCTACGAGCAGTACTTC. Protein product: CASSYSISAGGYEQYF.

The V gene is TRBV6-1, the J gene TRBJ1-2; TRBD1 is a possible D gene (5 bases). V was clipped by 3 bases and J by 4 bases, with 18 bases between them. The CDR3 covers 16 residues. Germline assignment: CDR1 MNHNS and CDR2 SASEGT. The CDR3 coding sequence is TGTGCCAGCAGTGACAGGGCTGGTCTTCTCCGCTATGGCTACACCTTC. This translates into CASSDRAGLLRYGYTF.